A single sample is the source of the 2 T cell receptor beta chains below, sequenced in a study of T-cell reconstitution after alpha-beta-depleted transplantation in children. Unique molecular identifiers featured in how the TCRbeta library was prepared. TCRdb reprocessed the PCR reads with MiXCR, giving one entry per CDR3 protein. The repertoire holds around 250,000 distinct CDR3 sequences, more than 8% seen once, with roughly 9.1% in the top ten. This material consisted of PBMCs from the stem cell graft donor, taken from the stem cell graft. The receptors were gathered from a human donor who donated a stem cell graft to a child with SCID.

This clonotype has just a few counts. The CDR3 region is CASARDGSTDTQYF. CDR3 nucleotide sequence: TGCGCCAGCGCCCGGGACGGGAGCACAGATACGCAGTATTTT. The chain recombines TRBV5-1 with TRBJ2-3; the D gene could be TRBD1 or TRBD2 (5 bases each). Germline loops: CDR1 SGHRS, CDR2 YFSETQ. V dropped 7 bases and J dropped 0 bases, with 12 bases sitting between them. The CDR3 consists of 14 residues.

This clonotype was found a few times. In DNA, the CDR3 is TGCGCCAGCAGCTTGACGGCAGGGGCGGTAGAGACCCAGTACTTC. This gives the protein CASSLTAGAVETQYF. This chain uses TRBV5-1 with TRBJ2-5, with a weak D call TRBD1 (6 bases). The CDR3 is 15 residues long. The ends were cut back, 1 base at V and 4 bases at J, with 14 bases in the middle. Looked up from germline, CDR1 is SGHRS and CDR2 is YFSETQ. Variable domain in full (rest from reference TRBV5-1 and TRBJ2-5): KAGVTQTPRYLIKTRGQQVTLSCSPISGHRSVSWYQQTPGQGLQFLFEYFSETQRNKGNFPGRFSGRQFSNSRSEMNVSTLELGDSALYLCASSLTAGAVETQYFGPGTRLLVL.